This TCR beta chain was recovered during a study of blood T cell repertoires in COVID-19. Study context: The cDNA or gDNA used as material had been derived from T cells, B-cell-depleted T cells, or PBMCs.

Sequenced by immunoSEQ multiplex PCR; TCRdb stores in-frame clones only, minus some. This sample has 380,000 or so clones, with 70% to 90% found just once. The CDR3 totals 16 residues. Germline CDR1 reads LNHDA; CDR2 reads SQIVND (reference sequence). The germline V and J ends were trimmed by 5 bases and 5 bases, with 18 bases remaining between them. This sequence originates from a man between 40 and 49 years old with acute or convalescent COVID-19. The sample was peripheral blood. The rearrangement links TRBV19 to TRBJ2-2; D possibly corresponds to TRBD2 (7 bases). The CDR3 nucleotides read TGTGCCAGTAGTCTCCGTCGGGGGGCTGGGACCGGGGAGCTGTTTTTT. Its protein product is CASSLRRGAGTGELFF.